The 20 T cell receptor beta chains given below trace back to one sample, sequenced in a study of T cells in Graves' hyperthyroidism and ophthalmopathy. What was amplified from RNA transcripts were TCR beta CDR3 regions. The HTBI primer set was used in a first-round RT-PCR of the TCR CDR3. In TCRdb, the multiplex PCR reads were re-called with MiXCR into one record per CDR3 protein. Of roughly 740,000 distinct CDR3 sequences listed, 15% to 20% are singletons. Sequences were obtained from blood. The receptor source for this set is a man aged 18 to 35 with Graves' hyperthyroidism.

The rearrangement joins TRBV14 to TRBJ2-1; 7 bases line up with TRBD2. Unmatched junction bases numbered 10, after V lost 6 bases and J lost 5 bases. The CDR3 has 15 amino acids. Germline CDR1 and CDR2: SGHDN and FVKESK. The CDR3: CASRPLGLPNNEQFF. CDR3 DNA sequence: TGTGCCAGCAGGCCCCTGGGACTACCTAACAATGAGCAGTTCTTC. Full variable domain (missing parts from reference TRBV14 and TRBJ2-1): EAGVTQFPSHSVIEKGQTVTLRCDPISGHDNLYWYRRVMGKEIKFLLHFVKESKQDESGMPNNRFLAERTGGTYSTLKVQPAELEDSGVYFCASRPLGLPNNEQFFGPGTRLTVL.

This clonotype was picked up a small number of times. The DNA of the CDR3 is TGTGCCAGCAGCTCCCGACCCCACAGGGAGGTGGAGCTGTTTTTT. Translating gives CASSSRPHREVELFF. The chain combines TRBV7-9 with TRBJ2-2; D could derive from TRBD1 or TRBD2 (6 bases each). The CDR3 runs 15 residues. Germline values: CDR1 SEHNR, CDR2 FQNEAQ (reference sequence). Between the trimmed V and J ends, which lost 4 bases and 10 bases, there was a span of 19 bases.

This chain connects TRBV9 to TRBJ2-3, with 14 positions matching TRBD2. The J segment lost 0 bases and the V segment lost 4 bases, leaving 10 bases of the junction unmatched. The CDR3 is made up of 19 amino acids. CDR1 is SGDLS, CDR2 YYNGEE, per germline. The CDR3 DNA follows: TGTGCCAGCAGCAGCGGGACTAGCGGGAGCCCCACTAGCACAGATACGCAGTATTTT. Translating it yields CASSSGTSGSPTSTDTQYF.

With regard to this clonotype: A much larger clone sits a single nucleotide away, making a read error possible. This CDR3 is CASSVGTPNSYNEQFF. CDR3 DNA sequence: TGTGCCAGCAGCGTAGGAACCCCGAACTCCTACAATGAGCAGTTCTTC. V gene TRBV9 combines with J gene TRBJ2-1; D not certain. The CDR3 runs 16 residues. Germline V gene sequence: CDR1 SGDLS, CDR2 YYNGEE. Trimming removed 0 bases from V and 0 bases from J, with 10 bases in between.

This clonotype was detected many times. The J gene is TRBJ2-7, the V gene TRBV6-2 or TRBV6-3; perhaps TRBD2 as D (7 bases). In germline, CDR1 is MNHEY, CDR2 SVGEGT. Trimming removed 8 bases from V and 3 bases from J, with 17 bases in between. The CDR3 covers 14 residues. Here the CDR3 DNA reads TGTGCCAGCGCCAGAGGGGGGGCCCTCTACGAGCAGTACTTC. Amino acids: CASARGGALYEQYF.

This clonotype was recorded a few times. The CDR3 DNA reads TGTGCCAGCAGTGATTACAAACTGAACACTGAAGCTTTCTTT. As protein: CASSDYKLNTEAFF. This chain connects TRBV25-1 to TRBJ1-1, with no clear D. The CDR3 covers 14 residues. Germline V gene data show CDR1 as MGHDK and CDR2 as SYGVNS. Trimming shortened V by 3 bases and J by 0 bases, and 8 bases separated the two germline ends.

This clonotype was observed at least ten times. The chain is built from TRBV11-2 and TRBJ1-2; 9 bases map to TRBD1. The V gene's germline CDR1 is SGHAT and CDR2 FQNNGV. V shed 5 bases and J 9 bases; nucleotides not matched to a gene: 7. This CDR3 comprises 13 residues. For the CDR3, the DNA is TGTGCCAGCAGCCGCGACAGGGGGGAACGCTACACCTTC. This sequence encodes CASSRDRGERYTF. The full variable domain, in which reference TRBV11-2 and TRBJ1-2 provide the parts outside the CDR3, is EAGVAQSPRYKIIEKRQSVAFWCNPISGHATLYWYQQILGQGPKLLIQFQNNGVVDDSQLPKDRFSAERLKGVDSTLKIQPAKLEDSAVYLCASSRDRGERYTFGSGTRLTVV.

Ten or more counts support this clonotype. The chain joins TRBV6-2 or TRBV6-3 to TRBJ1-5; 11 nucleotides align to TRBD1. The CDR3 runs to 14 residues. Trimming removed 4 bases from V and 6 bases from J; junction bases left unmatched: 2. CDR1 is MNHEY, CDR2 SVGEGT, per germline. The CDR3 DNA sequence: TGTGCCAGCAGTTGGACAGGGGGCCTTCAGCCCCAGCATTTT. Protein product: CASSWTGGLQPQHF.

This chain joins TRBV7-8 and TRBJ2-7; D is undetermined. V was trimmed by 3 bases and J by 3 bases, leaving 12 bases between them. CDR1 SGHVS and CDR2 FQNEAQ come from the germline V gene. The CDR3 is made up of 14 amino acids. The CDR3 coding sequence is TGTGCCAGCAGCTTTTCATCAACAGACTACGAGCAGTACTTC. This gives the protein CASSFSSTDYEQYF.

The chain joins TRBV6-2 or TRBV6-3 to TRBJ1-1; 7 nucleotides agree with TRBD1. This CDR3 region has 15 residues. Trimming cost V 2 bases and J 1 base; bases outside gene matches: 4. Germline assignment: CDR1 MNHEY and CDR2 SVGEGT. CDR3 sequence: CASSYNRGRNTEAFF. The CDR3 bases are TGTGCCAGCAGTTACAATAGGGGGCGGAACACTGAAGCTTTCTTT.

This clonotype was counted at least ten times. The rearrangement uses TRBV2 and TRBJ2-7; TRBD1 matches 9 bases. Germline CDR1 reads SNHLY; CDR2 reads FYNNEI. The CDR3 sequence is 16 residues long. V shed 5 bases and J 0 bases; nucleotides not matched to a gene: 8. The CDR3 DNA is TGTGCCAGCAGTCGTCGGACAGGGGCGAGCTCCTACGAGCAGTACTTC. Its protein product is CASSRRTGASSYEQYF.

V and J are TRBV9 and TRBJ2-3; D gene ambiguous. Germline V gene sequence: CDR1 SGDLS, CDR2 YYNGEE. The CDR3 extends over 14 amino acids. Trimming shortened V by 1 base and J by 2 bases, and 8 bases separated the two germline ends. The CDR3 region is CASSVQDNTDTQYF. CDR3 nucleotide sequence: TGTGCCAGCAGCGTACAGGATAACACAGATACGCAGTATTTT.

This clonotype was recorded many times. The rearrangement joins TRBV19 to TRBJ1-1; D perhaps matches TRBD1 (5 bases). This CDR3 is 14 amino acids long. CDR1 LNHDA and CDR2 SQIVND come from the germline V gene (reference sequence). Trimming cost V 3 bases and J 3 bases, with 11 bases left between them. CDR3 sequence: CASSMGPRDTEAFF. CDR3 in DNA: TGTGCCAGTAGTATGGGACCGCGGGACACTGAAGCTTTCTTT.

The sample holds a few counts of this clonotype. V gene TRBV20-1 combines with J gene TRBJ2-5; TRBD2 might be the D (6 bases). CDR1 and CDR2 from the germline V gene are DFQATT and SNEGSKA (reference sequence). This CDR3 spans 14 amino acids. Deletions cut 0 bases from V and 3 bases from J, with 11 bases between. CDR3 region: CSARDRRAEETQYF. CDR3 coding DNA: TGCAGTGCTAGAGATAGGAGGGCCGAAGAGACCCAGTACTTC.

Concerning this clonotype: This may be a read error, as it is one base from a much larger clone. This CDR3 is CASRSSGTYTGTQYF. The CDR3 DNA follows: TGTGCCAGCAGATCTAGCGGGACCTACACAGGTACGCAGTATTTT. This chain joins TRBV2 and TRBJ2-3; 9 bases match TRBD2. The germline V gene encodes CDR1 SNHLY and CDR2 FYNNEI. The CDR3 has 15 amino acids.

V gene TRBV20-1 combines with J gene TRBJ2-2; TRBD2 aligns across 12 bases. This CDR3 spans 14 amino acids. V shed 6 bases, J shed 5 bases, and the junction held 4 bases outside the gene matches. Germline loops: CDR1 DFQATT, CDR2 SNEGSKA (reference sequence). DNA of the CDR3: TGCAGTGCGACGACTAGCGGGAGTACCGGGGAGCTGTTTTTT. It yields the protein CSATTSGSTGELFF.

This sequence joins TRBV11-2 and TRBJ2-7; possibly TRBD1 for D (5 bases). The CDR3 is 13 residues long. V lost 1 base and J 4 bases, leaving 8 bases between the germline ends. Per the germline V gene, CDR1 is SGHAT and CDR2 is FQNNGV. The CDR3 spells CASSLGTMYEQYF. The CDR3 nucleotides read TGTGCCAGCAGCTTAGGGACAATGTACGAGCAGTACTTC. Together with reference TRBV11-2 and TRBJ2-7, the CDR3 gives the full variable domain: EAGVAQSPRYKIIEKRQSVAFWCNPISGHATLYWYQQILGQGPKLLIQFQNNGVVDDSQLPKDRFSAERLKGVDSTLKIQPAKLEDSAVYLCASSLGTMYEQYFGPGTRLTVT.

This clonotype was detected only a few times. The V and J genes are TRBV30 and TRBJ2-4; D call uncertain. Germline V gene data show CDR1 as GTSNPN and CDR2 as SVGIG (reference sequence). V lost 1 base and J 6 bases, leaving 13 bases between the germline ends. There are 14 residues in the CDR3. DNA for the CDR3: TGTGCCTGGAGTGCTGGTGGGAAGGGAAACATTCAGTACTTC. As protein: CAWSAGGKGNIQYF. Full variable domain (remainder filled in from reference TRBV30 and TRBJ2-4): SQTIHQWPATLVQPVGSPLSLECTVEGTSNPNLYWYRQAAGRGLQLLFYSVGIGQISSEVPQNLSASRPQDRQFILSSKKLLLSDSGFYLCAWSAGGKGNIQYFGAGTRLSVL.

The chain employs TRBV30 and TRBJ2-2, with D tentatively TRBD1 or TRBD2 (6 bases each). The V and J ends lost 0 bases and 4 bases respectively, with 12 bases between them. The germline gives CDR1 GTSNPN, CDR2 SVGIG (reference sequence). This CDR3 comprises 15 residues. The CDR3 spells CAWSVGGGGTGELFF. CDR3 coding DNA: TGTGCCTGGAGTGTCGGCGGAGGGGGCACCGGGGAGCTGTTTTTT. The full variable domain, rest sourced from reference TRBV30 and TRBJ2-2, is SQTIHQWPATLVQPVGSPLSLECTVEGTSNPNLYWYRQAAGRGLQLLFYSVGIGQISSEVPQNLSASRPQDRQFILSSKKLLLSDSGFYLCAWSVGGGGTGELFFGEGSRLTVL.

The V gene is TRBV10-3, the J gene TRBJ2-1, with 8 bases fitting TRBD1. This CDR3 has 14 residues. Germline V gene lookup returns CDR1 ENHRY and CDR2 SYGVKD. The J segment lost 4 bases and the V segment lost 6 bases, leaving 5 bases of the junction unmatched. The CDR3 DNA is TGTGCCATCAGCCAGGGACAGGATTACAATGAGCAGTTCTTC. This gives the protein CAISQGQDYNEQFF.